These T cell receptor beta chains were read from a single sample in a study of monozygotic twins with cystic fibrosis. Profiling relied on immunoSEQ multiplex PCR, and the TCRdb table lists in-frame clones only, not all of them. This table holds around 20,000 clones, about 89% found once. Sequencing used blood. The source is a girl aged 2 to 10 with cystic fibrosis. Each CDR3 is given with its conserved first and last residue. The D gene is left open where the match is weak. Clone size is not always given. Where it is, it says once, few, many or a class for expanded clones.

clone_size	d_call	v_call	j_call	cdr3_nt	cdr3_aa
NA	NA	TRBV19	TRBJ1-2	TGTGCCAGTAGTATTTGGGCCTATGGCTACACCTTC	CASSIWAYGYTF
NA	NA	TRBV5-4	TRBJ2-7	TGTGCCAGCAGCCACGGGGGCAATTCCTACGAGCAGTACTTC	CASSHGGNSYEQYF
NA	TRBD2	TRBV29-1	TRBJ2-1	TGCAGCGTCGAAACTAGCGGCAATGAGCAGTTCTTC	CSVETSGNEQFF
NA	NA	TRBV19	TRBJ1-3	TGTGCCGAGATGGAGGGGGGCACTGGAAACACCATATATTTT	CAEMEGGTGNTIYF
NA	TRBD2	TRBV9	TRBJ2-7	TGTGCCAGCAGCGTAGAGGGAGGACTAGCGGGAGACGAGCAGTACTTC	CASSVEGGLAGDEQYF
NA	NA	TRBV4-2	TRBJ2-3	TGTGCCAGCAGCCAAGATAGACCAGTAGGGGATTGGACAGATACGCAGTATTTT	CASSQDRPVGDWTDTQYF
NA	TRBD2	TRBV13	TRBJ2-3	TGTGCCAGCAGCGCCAGTAGCGGGAGGCCTAGCACAGATACGCAGTATTTT	CASSASSGRPSTDTQYF
NA	NA	TRBV27	TRBJ2-1	TGTGCCAGCAGTTTCTTCCCAAATGAGCAGTTCTTC	CASSFFPNEQFF
NA	NA	TRBV2	TRBJ1-2	TGTGCCAGCAGTCTTCAGACCGGGACACCCTATGGCTACACCTTC	CASSLQTGTPYGYTF
once	NA	TRBV7-2	TRBJ2-1	TGTGCCAGCAGCTTAGCGGGGACCGAACAGTTCGATGAGCAGTTCTTC	CASSLAGTEQFDEQFF
NA	TRBD2	TRBV27	TRBJ2-7	TGTGCCAGCAGCCAAAGCGGGGGGGTCTCCTACGAGCAGTACTTC	CASSQSGGVSYEQYF
NA	NA	TRBV4-1	TRBJ2-2	TGCGCCAGCAGCCAAGAGAAAGGGGCGGGGACCGGGGAGCTGTTTTTT	CASSQEKGAGTGELFF
NA	TRBD1	TRBV7-6	TRBJ1-2	TGTGCCAGCAGCTGGGACAGGGAACCCTCGGCGGGCTACACCTTC	CASSWDREPSAGYTF
NA	NA	TRBV19	TRBJ1-5	TGTGCCAGTAGTATCAGGGACAAGACCTATAGCAATCAGCCCCAGCATTTT	CASSIRDKTYSNQPQHF
NA	TRBD1	TRBV9	TRBJ1-1	TGTGCCAGCAGCGCCCCTGGACAGGACGCTTTCTTT	CASSAPGQDAFF
NA	NA	TRBV6-1	TRBJ2-3	TGTGCCAGCTTGGGGGGCTATTCTAGCACAGATACGCAGTATTTT	CASLGGYSSTDTQYF
NA	NA	TRBV30	TRBJ1-2	TGTGCCTGGAGTGTAAGTCTATTCTATGGCTACACCTTC	CAWSVSLFYGYTF
NA	NA	TRBV21-1	TRBJ2-7	TGTGCCAGCAGCACGGCAGGGCCTAGCGGGCCTAGCTCCTACGAGCAGTACTTC	CASSTAGPSGPSSYEQYF
NA	NA	TRBV18	TRBJ1-4	TGTGCCAGCTCAACTACCAACACTAATGAAAAACTGTTTTTT	CASSTTNTNEKLFF
NA	NA	TRBV6-1	TRBJ1-6	TGTGCCAGCCGGGACACGAATAATTCACCCCTCCACTTT	CASRDTNNSPLHF
NA	NA	TRBV5-6	TRBJ2-2	TGTGCCAGCAGCCTTTATACTAGTTACTACACCGGGGAGCTGTTTTTT	CASSLYTSYYTGELFF
NA	NA	TRBV29-1	TRBJ2-1	TGCAGCGTCAAGACGGGGTCAAGATTCAATGAGCAGTTCTTC	CSVKTGSRFNEQFF
NA	NA	TRBV13	TRBJ2-7	TGTGCCAGCACGCTAGGGGGTCGAGGATACGAGCAGTACTTC	CASTLGGRGYEQYF
once	NA	TRBV4-2	TRBJ2-1	TGTGCCAGCAGCCAGCACTCATTAGCGGAGGGGGATGAGCAGTTCTTC	CASSQHSLAEGDEQFF
few	NA	TRBV4-2	TRBJ1-5	TGTGCCAGCAGCCCTGAGACAGGACCAAATCAGCCCCAGCATTTT	CASSPETGPNQPQHF
NA	TRBD2	TRBV6-1	TRBJ2-5	TGTGCCAGCAGTGAAGCGGGGGGGCAAGAGACCCAGTACTTC	CASSEAGGQETQYF
NA	NA	TRBV27	TRBJ1-2	TGTGCCAGCAGTCCTCTGGGACTGAGGGCCTATGGCTACACCTTC	CASSPLGLRAYGYTF
NA	NA	TRBV30	TRBJ2-1	TGTGCCTGGAGTGCCTCACTCAATGAGCAGTTCTTC	CAWSASLNEQFF
NA	NA	TRBV9	TRBJ1-3	TGTGCCAGCAGCACGGACGTACACTCTGGAAACACCATATATTTT	CASSTDVHSGNTIYF
NA	NA	TRBV27	TRBJ1-2	TGTGCCAGCAGTTTGTCAGGGGACTATGGCTACACCTTC	CASSLSGDYGYTF
NA	TRBD2	TRBV14	TRBJ2-7	TGTGCCAGCAGCCGCTTCGGGGGGTCCTACTCCTACGAGCAGTACTTC	CASSRFGGSYSYEQYF
NA	TRBD2	TRBV4-3	TRBJ2-1	TGCGCCAGCAGCCAGTCGACTAGCGGGAGCTCCTACAATGAGCAGTTCTTC	CASSQSTSGSSYNEQFF
NA	TRBD2	TRBV5-1	TRBJ2-2	TGCGCCAGCAGCCCCCGTAGTCCCAGCGGGATGAACACCGGGGAGCTGTTTTTT	CASSPRSPSGMNTGELFF
NA	NA	TRBV19	TRBJ1-2	TGTGCCAGTAGTATCGGCGGGGGTGGCTATGGCTACACCTTC	CASSIGGGGYGYTF
NA	TRBD1	TRBV15	TRBJ1-1	TGTGCCACCAGCAGAGATTTCCCTGTAATCTCATTGTGGGGACAGGGGAACACTGAAGCTTTCTTT	CATSRDFPVISLWGQGNTEAFF
NA	NA	TRBV11-3	TRBJ2-4	TGTGCCAGCAGCTCGAGCGGGCTAGCCAAAAACATTCAGTACTTC	CASSSSGLAKNIQYF
NA	NA	TRBV6-1	TRBJ2-1	TGTGCCAGCAGCGGGCCCTCTGTCTACAATGAGCAGTTCTTC	CASSGPSVYNEQFF
NA	NA	TRBV28	TRBJ2-1	TGTGCCAGCAGTTTAAGGCTCGCCAATGAGCAGTTCTTC	CASSLRLANEQFF
NA	TRBD2	TRBV29-1	TRBJ2-3	TGCAGCGCGACTAGCGGGGTCACAGATACGCAGTATTTT	CSATSGVTDTQYF
NA	NA	TRBV30	TRBJ1-1	TGTGCCTGGACAAAGGGATGGGGGGACTCTATCGAAGCTTTCTTT	CAWTKGWGDSIEAFF
NA	NA	TRBV15	TRBJ2-7	TGTGCCACCAGCAGCCGGGACGCCTACGAGCAGTACTTC	CATSSRDAYEQYF
NA	TRBD1	TRBV30	TRBJ1-3	TGTGCCTGGAGTGTACAGGGGGACACCATATATTTT	CAWSVQGDTIYF
few	NA	TRBV10-1	TRBJ1-1	TGCGCCAGCCGGCTGCGAGGGAACACTGAAGCTTTCTTT	CASRLRGNTEAFF
NA	TRBD1	TRBV4-3	TRBJ2-3	TGCGCCAGCAGCCCTAAGGGGGCTGCTTCAGATACGCAGTATTTT	CASSPKGAASDTQYF
NA	NA	TRBV30	TRBJ1-4	TGTGCCTGGAGTGGAACTGATGAAAAACTGTTTTTT	CAWSGTDEKLFF
NA	NA	TRBV19	TRBJ2-2	TGTGCCAGTAGTATCATGGTCGACGCCGGGGAGCTGTTTTTT	CASSIMVDAGELFF
NA	NA	TRBV6-5	TRBJ2-2	TGTGCCAGCAGTTACAGGGGACACCCAACCGGGGAGCTGTTTTTT	CASSYRGHPTGELFF
NA	NA	TRBV9	TRBJ2-3	TGTGCCAGCAATGACAGGGTGGAGGAGGGGACAGATACGCAGTATTTT	CASNDRVEEGTDTQYF
NA	TRBD2	TRBV19	TRBJ2-2	TGTGCCAGTAGTCTCCGGGCCAGACTAGCGGAACACCGGGAGCTGTTTTTT	CASSLRARLAEHRELFF
NA	TRBD1	TRBV4-1	TRBJ2-1	TGCGCCAGCAGCCAGTTGCCGGGACAGGGGCACGTATCCTACAATGAGCAGTTCTTC	CASSQLPGQGHVSYNEQFF
few	NA	TRBV19	TRBJ1-1	TGTGCCAGTAGTATCCAGGGATACACTGAAGCTTTCTTT	CASSIQGYTEAFF
NA	NA	TRBV2	TRBJ2-5	TGTGCCAGCAGTGAACCCCAGACGGATACCCTTCAAGAGACCCAGTACTTC	CASSEPQTDTLQETQYF
NA	NA	TRBV21-1	TRBJ1-1	TGTGCCAGCAGCAGCGGACCGGGGGTTGGAGCTTTCTTT	CASSSGPGVGAFF
NA	TRBD2	TRBV11-2	TRBJ2-3	TGTGCCAGCAGCGGACTAGCCATGGAATATTTT	CASSGLAMEYF